A selection of T cell receptor beta chains follows, all from one sample in a study of blood T cell repertoires in COVID-19. Libraries were prepared by immunoSEQ multiplex PCR; TCRdb keeps only in-frame clonotypes and omits some of them. The top ten clones hold around 1.1% of a sample with over 100,000 clones, 70% to 90% of them seen once. Sequences were obtained from peripheral blood. The receptors were gathered from a human donor in a cohort sampled during active COVID-19. The CDR3 runs from the conserved cysteine through the conserved F or W. Each record gives: J gene, V gene, clone size, CDR3 protein. Clone sizes are given selectively: once, few, many, or a class where the clone is expanded.

>TRBJ2-5|TRBV2|NA
CASSEASQGIETQYF
>TRBJ2-1|TRBV6-2/TRBV6-3|NA
CASSPWTSGTYNPSYNEQFF
>TRBJ2-3|TRBV5-1|NA
CASSRGNGYTDTQYF
>TRBJ2-7|TRBV27|NA
CASSLGPGTSGRNFDEQYF
>TRBJ1-4|TRBV28|once
CASSSTDTRENGKLFF
>TRBJ2-7|TRBV15|NA
CATSPDRSYEQYF
>TRBJ2-3|TRBV5-8|NA
CASSFRDSRDTQYF
>TRBJ2-6|TRBV5-1|NA
CASSSGLWEPHSGANVLTF
>TRBJ2-4|TRBV4-3|NA
CASSQGLAAVSQYF
>TRBJ2-3|TRBV4-1|once
CASSQGRAGGSTDTQYF
>TRBJ2-7|TRBV11-3|NA
CASSLEPHRQNEQYF
>TRBJ1-6|TRBV7-2|NA
CASSSTGGYNSPLHF
>TRBJ2-7|TRBV13|NA
CASSLVGDEQYF
>TRBJ2-1|TRBV9|NA
CASSVGGQAGGTYNEQFF
>TRBJ1-2|TRBV6-6|NA
CATTLGQNYGYTF
>TRBJ1-2|TRBV7-9|few
CASSLGWEDYTF
>TRBJ1-6|TRBV5-5|few
CASSRQGVNSPLHF
>TRBJ2-1|TRBV4-1|NA
CASSPKGTSGRVGYNEQFF
>TRBJ1-2|TRBV28|NA
CASSYSYGYTF
>TRBJ2-2|TRBV6-6|NA
CASHRPGHRNTGELFF
>TRBJ1-2|TRBV28|NA
CASGRPFGRGYGYTF
>TRBJ1-2|TRBV12-3/TRBV12-4|NA
CASSPGQVEGYTF
>TRBJ1-5|TRBV6-5|NA
CASTPGGRNQPQHF
>TRBJ2-2|TRBV19|NA
CASSVQPGSRLAGELFF
>TRBJ1-3|TRBV6-5|NA
CASTRTGSGNTIYF
>TRBJ2-5|TRBV27|once
CASSPRDRSTPFQETQYF
>TRBJ2-7|TRBV21-1|once
CASSRGQGSYEQYF
>TRBJ2-6|TRBV4-3|NA
CASSQEAGAGANVLTF
>TRBJ2-7|TRBV6-5|NA
CASSDAGTASYEQYF
>TRBJ1-6|TRBV9|NA
CASSVETGAPLHF
>TRBJ2-1|TRBV28|NA
CASSSTTPGLAGYNEQFF
>TRBJ1-2|TRBV11-2|NA
CASSDLSGDYGYTF
>TRBJ2-3|TRBV28|NA
CASRSGLAGVGYTDTQYF
>TRBJ2-1|TRBV27|many
CASSFRGLAYNEQFF
>TRBJ1-1|TRBV19|NA
CASSVQVFNTEAFF
>TRBJ1-4|TRBV5-4|many
CASSLRDRVIQREKLFF
>TRBJ1-3|TRBV10-3|NA
CAISRDGSSGNTIYF
>TRBJ2-3|TRBV10-3|NA
CAISPRSSGVTDTQYF
>TRBJ2-1|TRBV6-5|NA
CASSYGQRVIQFF
>TRBJ2-1|TRBV27|NA
CASSLTSLKVNEQFF
>TRBJ2-5|TRBV19|NA
CASSLRGGYETQYF
>TRBJ2-2|TRBV6-5|NA
CASSSQWRVYTGELFF
>TRBJ2-1|TRBV7-3|NA
CASSLQASGGGSYNEQFF
>TRBJ1-5|TRBV27|NA
CASSTPPHPPQHF
>TRBJ1-4|TRBV19|once
CASSIGQGSEKLFF
>TRBJ2-1|TRBV11-2|NA
CASSLGGEREGRNEQFF
>TRBJ1-1|TRBV6-5|NA
CASSLSPGKNTEAFF
>TRBJ2-5|TRBV11-3|NA
CASSAGVGPGDQETQYF
>TRBJ2-3|TRBV4-3|NA
CASSQTFTDTQYF
>TRBJ1-1|TRBV18|NA
CASSPGPTAAEAFF